Below are 16 T cell receptor beta chains sequenced from a single sample in a study of blood T cell repertoires in COVID-19 (dated by TCRdb to the early 2020s). The library was obtained by the immunoSEQ multiplex PCR assay. The immuneACCESS repertoire file appears here via TCRdb, limited to in-frame rearrangements. These files lack a portion of the clones; in checked studies, under half of the deficit traces to unresolved V genes, and the cause of the others is not known. This sample is represented by 180,000 or so clones; 65% to 90% of them were singletons. 8% to 10% of the sample belongs to the ten largest clones. Sequenced input: peripheral blood. All receptors derive from a man between 60 and 75 years old with acute or convalescent COVID-19.

The CDR3 coding sequence is TGTGCCAGCAGTGAAACGGAGGGGATCAATTCACCCCTCCACTTT. Translated, it gives CASSETEGINSPLHF. This sequence joins TRBV6-1 and TRBJ1-6; TRBD1 might be the D (5 bases). With 2 bases removed from V and 7 bases from J, the gap between germline ends came to 12 bases. CDR1 is MNHNS and CDR2 is SASEGT in the germline V gene. The CDR3 runs 15 residues.

The chain carries TRBV20-1 and TRBJ2-7; weak D call: TRBD1 (6 bases). Germline V CDR1 and CDR2: DFQATT, SNEGSKA (reference sequence). CDR3 length: 11 amino acids. V shed 6 bases and J shed 8 bases, with 14 bases lying between them. CDR3 sequence (DNA): TGCAGTGCCTACGACAGGCACCAGCAGTACTTC. Protein product: CSAYDRHQQYF.

Only a few counts were recorded for this clone. The rearrangement uses TRBV28 and TRBJ1-6; 9 bases match TRBD1. CDR1 MDHEN and CDR2 SYDVKM come from the germline V gene. Germline trimming cut 5 bases from V and 6 bases from J; bases unmatched to any gene: 5. This CDR3 region has 15 residues. The CDR3 bases are TGTGCCAGCAGTCCTCCGGACAGGGGTAATTCACCCCTCCACTTT. It translates to CASSPPDRGNSPLHF.

The genes are TRBV10-3 and TRBJ2-7; weak D call: TRBD2 (6 bases). CDR1 ENHRY and CDR2 SYGVKD come from the germline V gene. V lost 6 bases and J lost 0, with 15 bases in between. The CDR3 has 15 amino acids. CDR3 DNA: TGTGCCATCAGGTCGGGCGGGGTCAGCTCCTACGAGCAGTACTTC. This translates into CAIRSGGVSSYEQYF.

The rearrangement joins TRBV28 to TRBJ1-2; D is undetermined. Trimming removed 3 bases at V and 4 bases at J, with 9 bases between. The CDR3 contains 13 residues. CDR1 and CDR2 (germline): MDHEN, SYDVKM. CDR3 coding DNA: TGTGCCAGCAGTTTGGGCCTGGGCTATGGCTACACCTTC. It yields the protein CASSLGLGYGYTF.

As DNA, the CDR3 is TGCGCCAGCAGCCAAGTCTTATTGGAGACCCAGTACTTC. Protein sequence: CASSQVLLETQYF. The rearrangement joins TRBV4-1 to TRBJ2-5; D ambiguous. Germline CDR1 and CDR2: MGHRA and YSYEKL. This CDR3 spans 13 amino acids. The V and J ends lost 1 base and 5 bases respectively, with 8 bases between them.

The chain uses TRBV27 and TRBJ2-7; 11 bases are shared with TRBD1. The CDR3 is 14 residues long. Germline values: CDR1 MNHEY, CDR2 SMNVEV (reference sequence). V was clipped by 1 base and J by 6 bases; unmatched bases: 2. The CDR3: CASSLWDRGFEQYF. CDR3 in DNA: TGTGCCAGCAGTTTATGGGACAGGGGGTTCGAGCAGTACTTC.

The rearrangement links TRBV10-3 to TRBJ1-2; tentative D call: TRBD1 (6 bases). The V gene's germline CDR1 is ENHRY and CDR2 SYGVKD. Trimming pared 10 bases from V and 0 bases from J, leaving 15 bases between. CDR3 length: 14 amino acids. CDR3 loop: CATGDIRSNYGYTF. CDR3 sequence (DNA): TGTGCCACCGGGGACATCCGCTCTAACTATGGCTACACCTTC.

The chain combines TRBV19 with TRBJ2-7; D is perhaps TRBD2 (6 bases). V was shortened by 3 bases and J by 6 bases, with 15 bases between the two germline ends. The CDR3 spans 14 residues. Germline CDR1 is LNHDA and CDR2 is SQIVND (reference sequence). The CDR3 here is CASSIGRRDIEQYF. In DNA, the CDR3 is TGTGCCAGTAGTATTGGCCGGAGGGATATCGAGCAGTACTTC.

CDR3 nucleotides: TGTGCCGGACAGGGGGCGGACTATGGCTACACCTTC. Its protein product is CAGQGADYGYTF. The chain joins TRBV28 to TRBJ1-2; TRBD1 matches at 11 bases. CDR1 and CDR2 from the germline V gene are MDHEN and SYDVKM. The CDR3 totals 12 residues. The trim removed 11 bases at V and 3 bases at J, leaving 2 bases unmatched.

This clone was counted between two and nine times. The DNA for the CDR3 is TGTGCCAGCAGCTTGGTGCAGGGGGGATTAAATCAGCCCCAGCATTTT. Protein: CASSLVQGGLNQPQHF. The chain joins TRBV5-4 to TRBJ1-5; the match to TRBD1 covers 7 bases. The germline gives CDR1 SGHNT, CDR2 YYREEE (reference sequence). The CDR3 totals 16 residues. V was pared by 0 bases and J by 4 bases, with 7 bases of the junction left unmatched. Complete variable domain (other parts from reference TRBV5-4 and TRBJ1-5): ETGVTQSPTHLIKTRGQQVTLRCSSQSGHNTVSWYQQALGQGPQFIFQYYREEENGRGNFPPRFSGLQFPNYSSELNVNALELDDSALYLCASSLVQGGLNQPQHFGDGTRLSIL.

In this sample, this clone turned up once. This chain joins TRBV5-1 and TRBJ2-1; TRBD1 matches at 8 bases. This CDR3 is 15 amino acids long. CDR1 and CDR2 from the germline V gene are SGHRS and YFSETQ. The trim removed 2 bases at V and 4 bases at J, leaving 5 bases unmatched. As DNA, the CDR3 is TGCGCCAGCAGCTTCCGGGACAGGCTGTACAATGAGCAGTTCTTC. Translation: CASSFRDRLYNEQFF.

This chain connects TRBV6-1 to TRBJ1-5; D is perhaps TRBD1 (6 bases). V was clipped by 1 base and J by 4 bases, with 11 bases between them. From germline, CDR1 is MNHNS and CDR2 SASEGT. The CDR3 extends over 15 amino acids. The CDR3 DNA follows: TGTGCCAGCAGTGAAGGGGCCAGGGGAAATCAGCCCCAGCATTTT. It is translated as CASSEGARGNQPQHF.

The rearrangement links TRBV12-3 or TRBV12-4 to TRBJ2-1; tentatively, D is TRBD1 (6 bases). The CDR3 covers 13 residues. V gave up 1 base and J gave up 8 bases, with 9 bases separating them. CDR3 sequence: CASSLGGRDEQFF. The CDR3 region has the DNA TGTGCCAGCAGTTTAGGGGGGCGCGATGAGCAGTTCTTC.

The gene calls are TRBV5-1 and TRBJ2-7; 7 positions match TRBD1. This CDR3 has 16 residues. CDR1 and CDR2 (germline): SGHRS, YFSETQ. Unmatched junction bases numbered 13, after V lost 3 bases and J lost 4 bases. The CDR3 protein is CASSSLRGQNPYEQYF. CDR3 DNA sequence: TGCGCCAGCAGCTCCCTAAGGGGACAGAACCCGTACGAGCAGTACTTC.

V gene TRBV6-5 combines with J gene TRBJ1-5; 8 bases align to TRBD1. CDR3 length equals 15 residues. V lost 4 bases and J lost 7; bases outside the gene matches: 9. Germline V gene sequence: CDR1 MNHEY, CDR2 SVGAGI. The CDR3 coding sequence is TGTGCCAGCAGTTCGGGGATAGACAGGGGACAGCCCCAGCATTTT. Amino acid sequence: CASSSGIDRGQPQHF.